Below, one T cell receptor (beta chain) is given with its context. The data derive from a study of blood T cell repertoires in COVID-19. Study-level background: PBMCs, B-cell-depleted T cells, or T cells were the source of the cDNA or gDNA that made up the material.

Method: immunoSEQ multiplex PCR; TCRdb's copy keeps in-frame clones and lacks some. The sample has about 370,000 clones; 80% to 90% are singletons. Germline lookup yields CDR1 LGHNA and CDR2 YNFKEQ. The germline V and J ends were trimmed by 0 bases and 9 bases, with 6 bases remaining between them. CDR3 length: 13 residues. Sequences were obtained from peripheral blood. The V call is TRBV4-2, the J call TRBJ1-6, with a tentative D call TRBD1 (5 bases). This clonotype was sampled from a woman between 25 and 40 years old with COVID-19, enrolled during active disease. The CDR3 spells CASSQDQGSPLHF. For the CDR3, the DNA is TGTGCCAGCAGCCAAGATCAGGGTTCACCCCTCCACTTT.